This section outlines one TCR beta chain sequence together with its context. The antigen remains undetermined. The data originate from a study of cytomegalovirus exposure and HLA in healthy donors. This CDR3 comprises 13 residues. The germline V gene has CDR1 MGHDK and CDR2 SYGVNS. Trimming removed 6 bases from V and 7 bases from J, with 15 bases in between. Both 60 Vbeta primers and 13 Jbeta primers went into the PCR. Sequencing was performed with immunoSEQ multiplex PCR; in TCRdb, only in-frame clones are kept and a portion is missing. The data contain fewer than 90,000 clones, about three quarters of them seen just once; the ten biggest clones take up about 9.4%. Broader study findings: In a later analysis, V- and J-gene trimming of beta chains associated with a DCLRE1C missense variant, replicated independently. An observed cluster of highly shared sequence variants was recorded as a likely sequencing artifact. Cytomegalovirus status was reportedly diagnosed by the classifier with high sensitivity and specificity.

The sample was PBMCs. J is TRBJ1-2 and V is TRBV25-1; D is perhaps TRBD1 (5 bases). This TCR came from a man in his thirties or forties in good health and CMV-seropositive. In DNA form, the CDR3 reads TGTGCCAGCAGGCGTCAGGGCTACGGTGGCTACACCTTC. Protein: CASRRQGYGGYTF.